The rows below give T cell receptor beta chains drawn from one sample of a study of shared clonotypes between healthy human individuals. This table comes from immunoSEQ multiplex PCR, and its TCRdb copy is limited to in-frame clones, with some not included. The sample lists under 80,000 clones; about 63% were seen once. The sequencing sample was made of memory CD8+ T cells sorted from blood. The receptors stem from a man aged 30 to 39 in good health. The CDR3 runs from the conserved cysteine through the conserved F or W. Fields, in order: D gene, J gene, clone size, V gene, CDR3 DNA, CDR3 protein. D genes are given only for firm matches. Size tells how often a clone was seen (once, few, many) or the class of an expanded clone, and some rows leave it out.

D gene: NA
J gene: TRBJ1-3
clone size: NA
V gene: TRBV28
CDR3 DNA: TGTGCCACCAAGGACAGACGCTCTGGAAACACCATATATTTT
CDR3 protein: CATKDRRSGNTIYF

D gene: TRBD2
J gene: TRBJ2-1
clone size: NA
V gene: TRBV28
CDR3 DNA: TGTGCCAGCAGTTTCGCTCTAGCGGAGGGTTACAATGAGCAGTTCTTC
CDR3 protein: CASSFALAEGYNEQFF

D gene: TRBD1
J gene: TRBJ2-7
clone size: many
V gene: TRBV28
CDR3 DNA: TGTGCCAGCAGTTCCTCAGTCCCCCACAGGGGGCGGACCTACGAGCAGTACTTC
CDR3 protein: CASSSSVPHRGRTYEQYF

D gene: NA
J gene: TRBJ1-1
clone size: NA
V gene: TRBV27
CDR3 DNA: TGTGCCAGCAGTTTCGGGCCACTGAACACTGAAGCTTTCTTT
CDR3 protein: CASSFGPLNTEAFF

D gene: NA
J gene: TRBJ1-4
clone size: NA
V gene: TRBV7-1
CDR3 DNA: TGTGCCAGCAGCTTAGATCCGAGGCCGGATGAAAAACTGTTTTTT
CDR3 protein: CASSLDPRPDEKLFF

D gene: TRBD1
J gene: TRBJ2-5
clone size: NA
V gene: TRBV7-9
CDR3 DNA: TGTGCCAGCAGCGCAGACAGGGGTCTGAAGACCCAGTACTTC
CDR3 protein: CASSADRGLKTQYF

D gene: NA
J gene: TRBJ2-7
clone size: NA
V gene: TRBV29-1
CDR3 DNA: TGCAGTGTGAAGTCTAGCGACTTTGAATCGGGCGAGCAGTACTTC
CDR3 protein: CSVKSSDFESGEQYF

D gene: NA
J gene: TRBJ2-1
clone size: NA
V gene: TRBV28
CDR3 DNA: TGTGCCAGCAGTGTCCCAGTAGGGCTAGCGTACAATGAGCAGTTCTTC
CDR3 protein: CASSVPVGLAYNEQFF

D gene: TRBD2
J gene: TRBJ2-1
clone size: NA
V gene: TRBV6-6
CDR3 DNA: TGTGCCAGCAGTTACTCCCGGGAGGGCTCCTACAATGAGCAGTTCTTC
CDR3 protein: CASSYSREGSYNEQFF

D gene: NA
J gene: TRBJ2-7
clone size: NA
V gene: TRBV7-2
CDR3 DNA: TGTGCCAGCAGCTTTCCTAGCCAGACTAGGAGTGGGCCCTACGAGCAGTACTTC
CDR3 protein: CASSFPSQTRSGPYEQYF

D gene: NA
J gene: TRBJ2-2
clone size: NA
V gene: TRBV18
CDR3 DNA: TGTGCCAGCTCACCTTCGGCAGGCAACACCGGGGAGCTGTTTTTT
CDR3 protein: CASSPSAGNTGELFF

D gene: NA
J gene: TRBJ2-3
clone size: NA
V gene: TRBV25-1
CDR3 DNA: TGTGCCAGCATAAGGACAGATACGCAGTATTTT
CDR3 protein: CASIRTDTQYF

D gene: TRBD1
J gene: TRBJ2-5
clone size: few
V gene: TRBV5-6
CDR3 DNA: TGTGCCAGCAGCTTGACAGGGGATTCGGAGACCCAGTACTTC
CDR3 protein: CASSLTGDSETQYF

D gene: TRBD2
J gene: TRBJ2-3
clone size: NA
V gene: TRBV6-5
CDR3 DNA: TGTGCCAGCAGTTACGGGGCGGGAGCCACAGATACGCAGTATTTT
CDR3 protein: CASSYGAGATDTQYF

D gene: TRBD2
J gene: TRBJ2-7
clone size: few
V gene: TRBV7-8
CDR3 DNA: TGTGCCAGCAGCTTGGTGACTAGCGGATTCCACGAGCAGTACTTC
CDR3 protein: CASSLVTSGFHEQYF

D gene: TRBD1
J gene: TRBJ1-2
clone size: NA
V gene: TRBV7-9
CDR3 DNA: TGTGCCAGCAGCCCGCTTCTGACAGGGAAGGCAGATGGCTACACCTTC
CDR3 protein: CASSPLLTGKADGYTF

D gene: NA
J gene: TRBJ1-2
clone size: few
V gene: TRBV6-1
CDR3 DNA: TGTGCCAGCAGGAGTTTAGAGTATGGCTACACCTTC
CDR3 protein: CASRSLEYGYTF

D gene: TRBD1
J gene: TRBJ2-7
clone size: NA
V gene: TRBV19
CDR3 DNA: TGTGCCAGTAGTATTCCAGGGACAGGCCGCGAGCAGTACTTC
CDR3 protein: CASSIPGTGREQYF

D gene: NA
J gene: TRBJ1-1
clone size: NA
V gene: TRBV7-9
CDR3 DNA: TGTGCCAGCAGCTTATCGGGGGCAATTGAAGCTTTCTTT
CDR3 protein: CASSLSGAIEAFF

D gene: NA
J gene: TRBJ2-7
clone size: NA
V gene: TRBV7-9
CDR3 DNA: TGTGCCAGCAGCTCCTCTATCGGGGTCTCCTACGAGCAGTACTTC
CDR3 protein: CASSSSIGVSYEQYF

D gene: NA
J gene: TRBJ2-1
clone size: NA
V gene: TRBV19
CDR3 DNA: TGTGCCAGTAGTATAGAGGGCCTGGGGAGTGAGCAGTTCTTC
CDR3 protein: CASSIEGLGSEQFF

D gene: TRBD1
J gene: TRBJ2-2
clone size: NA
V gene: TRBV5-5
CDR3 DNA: TGTGCCAGCAGGGCTCCGAGTGAAGATACAGGGGGCACCGGGGAGCTGTTTTTT
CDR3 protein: CASRAPSEDTGGTGELFF

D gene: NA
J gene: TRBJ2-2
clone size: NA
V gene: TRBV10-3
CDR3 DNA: TGTGCCATCAATGCGGGCCCAAGGGAATACGGGGACACCGGGGAGCTGTTTTTT
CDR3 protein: CAINAGPREYGDTGELFF

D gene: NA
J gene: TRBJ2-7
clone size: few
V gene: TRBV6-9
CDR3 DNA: TGTGCCAGCGCTAGTCTTTACGAGCAGTACTTC
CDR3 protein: CASASLYEQYF

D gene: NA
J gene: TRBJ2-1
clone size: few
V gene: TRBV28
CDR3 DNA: TGTGCCAGCAGTTACCCAGGAGCTTACAATGAGCAGTTCTTC
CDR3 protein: CASSYPGAYNEQFF

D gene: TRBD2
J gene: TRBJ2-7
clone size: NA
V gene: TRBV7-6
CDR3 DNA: TGTGCCAGCAGCTTATCCCCTAGCGGGAGTTGGGAGCAGTACTTC
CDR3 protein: CASSLSPSGSWEQYF

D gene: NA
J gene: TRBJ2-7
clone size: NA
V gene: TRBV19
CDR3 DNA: TGTGCCAGTAGTATAATACAGGGATACGAGCAGTACTTC
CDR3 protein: CASSIIQGYEQYF

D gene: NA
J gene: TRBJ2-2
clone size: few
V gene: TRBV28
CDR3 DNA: TGTGCCAGCAGTTTTCAGAACACCGGGGAGCTGTTTTTT
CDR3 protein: CASSFQNTGELFF

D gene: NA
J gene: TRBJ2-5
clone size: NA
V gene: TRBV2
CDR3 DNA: TGTGCCAGCAGTGAACTGGTGGGCAGAAAGACCCAGTACTTC
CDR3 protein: CASSELVGRKTQYF

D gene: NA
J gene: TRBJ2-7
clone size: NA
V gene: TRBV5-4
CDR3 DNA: TGTGCCAGCAGCATAACAGGGAGCTCCTACGAGCAGTACTTC
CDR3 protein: CASSITGSSYEQYF

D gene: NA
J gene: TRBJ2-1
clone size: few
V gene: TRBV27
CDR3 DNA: TGTGCCAGCAGCTCGGGACTTAAAACCTACAATGAGCAGTTCTTC
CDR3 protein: CASSSGLKTYNEQFF

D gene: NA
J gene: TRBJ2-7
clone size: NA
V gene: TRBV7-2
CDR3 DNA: TGTGCCAGCAGCCGTACAGGGACCAACTACGAGCAGTACTTC
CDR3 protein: CASSRTGTNYEQYF

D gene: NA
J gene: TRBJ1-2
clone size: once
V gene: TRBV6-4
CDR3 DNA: TGTGCCAGCAGTGACTCGGGGGCAGCGTCGGATGGCTACACCTTC
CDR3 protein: CASSDSGAASDGYTF

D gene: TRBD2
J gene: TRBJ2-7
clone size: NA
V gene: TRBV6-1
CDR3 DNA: TGTGCCAGCAGTGAAGTCTTTGGCGGGAGTGACGAGCAGTACTTC
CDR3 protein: CASSEVFGGSDEQYF

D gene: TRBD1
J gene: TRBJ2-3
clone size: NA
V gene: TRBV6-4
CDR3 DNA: TGTGCCAGCAGTGACAGTCCTACAGGGGCGACGCAGTATTTT
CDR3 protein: CASSDSPTGATQYF

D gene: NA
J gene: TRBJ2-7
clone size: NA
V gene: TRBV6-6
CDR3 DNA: TGTGCCAGCAGTTATAACAGAGCCTACGAGCAGTACTTC
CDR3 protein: CASSYNRAYEQYF

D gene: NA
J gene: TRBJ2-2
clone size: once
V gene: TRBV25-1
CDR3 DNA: TGTGCCAGCAGTAAAGCGTCAGGGCCCGCGGGCACCGGGGAGCTGTTTTTT
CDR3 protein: CASSKASGPAGTGELFF

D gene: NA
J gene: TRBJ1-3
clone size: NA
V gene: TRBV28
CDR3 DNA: TGTGCCAGCAGTTTGGTTTCTGGAAACACCATATATTTT
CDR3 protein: CASSLVSGNTIYF

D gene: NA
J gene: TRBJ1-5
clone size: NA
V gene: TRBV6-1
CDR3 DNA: TGTGCCAGCAGTGAAATGGAGGGTAGCAATCAGCCCCAGCATTTT
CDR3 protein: CASSEMEGSNQPQHF